This T cell receptor (beta chain) was recovered during a study of metastatic and nonmetastatic thyroid tumors. On the study more broadly: The comparison covered peripheral blood and tumor or nodule tissue in malignant and benign thyroid patients. General study results and limits: It was reportedly found that TCR beta diversity was significantly higher in malignant thyroid tumors than in benign nodules, a difference seen in both blood and tumor samples.

No treatment of any kind had been given to any patient before thyroid surgery. Authors' methods: Clinicopathological groups differed in CDR3, with these differences serving to build a distant-metastasis classifier for papillary thyroid cancer. TCRdb re-analyzed the PCR reads through MiXCR. The V and J calls were determined by TCRdb, not by the authors. The sample contains under 60,000 clones, approximately 24% of which appear only once. This clone is medium-sized within its sample. Its antigen is currently unknown. This sequence was found in a male donor with papillary thyroid cancer or a benign thyroid nodule (not recorded which). Some clones in this sample may be carry-over from other donors' samples. The specimen was blood.

The CDR3 loop reads CASTVGAYYNSPLHF. The CDR3 DNA sequence: TGTGCCAGCACCGTGGGGGCTTACTATAATTCACCCCTCCACTTT. The V and J genes are TRBV19 and TRBJ1-6, with D maybe TRBD1 (6 bases). The CDR3 loop spans 15 amino acids. The V and J ends lost 9 bases and 3 bases respectively, with 15 bases between them. Germline V gives CDR1 LNHDA, CDR2 SQIVND (reference sequence). The entire variable domain, with the rest obtained from reference TRBV19 and TRBJ1-6, is as follows: DGGITQSPKYLFRKEGQNVTLSCEQNLNHDAMYWYRQDPGQGLRLIYYSQIVNDFQKGDIAEGYSVSREKKESFPLTVTSAQKNPTAFYLCASTVGAYYNSPLHFGNGTRLTVT.